The 21 T cell receptor beta chains reported below all come from one sample, sequenced in a study of Ad26.COV2.S vaccination and SARS-CoV-2 variants. The treatment: some 19 received Ad26.COV2.S at low or high dose, single or two shots; several received placebo; per-sample allocation not given. The investigators took samples on day 63 after the first vaccine or placebo injection. The repertoire was sequenced with immunoSEQ multiplex PCR; TCRdb's copy has only in-frame clones and lacks some. The top ten clones hold under 6% of a sample with around 300,000 clones, about 89% of them seen once. Material: peripheral blood, obtained in a trial of Ad26.COV2.S vaccine versus placebo. Every receptor here comes from a person aged 18 to 65 who received the Ad26.COV2.S COVID-19 vaccine or a placebo.

As DNA, the CDR3 is TGTGCCAGCAGCTTAGAGGGGGCAGCCCGTACCTTC. This gives the protein CASSLEGAARTF. The chain combines TRBV7-9 with TRBJ1-2; 7 bases match TRBD1. The CDR3 runs 12 residues. The J segment lost 14 bases and the V segment lost 1 base, leaving 7 bases of the junction unmatched. In germline, CDR1 is SEHNR, CDR2 FQNEAQ (reference sequence).

The chain uses TRBV5-6 and TRBJ1-3; the D is unclear. The germline CDR1 and CDR2 sequences are SGHDT and YYEEEE. CDR3 length: 15 residues. V was shortened by 2 bases and J by 0 bases, with 9 bases between the two germline ends. CDR3 loop: CASSFRSLSGNTIYF. The CDR3 DNA reads TGTGCCAGCAGCTTTAGAAGCCTCTCTGGAAACACCATATATTTT.

The chain joins TRBV7-8 to TRBJ2-1, with D possibly matching TRBD1 (6 bases). Per the germline V gene, CDR1 is SGHVS and CDR2 is FQNEAQ. CDR3 size: 13 residues. Trimming took 1 base from V and 7 from J, leaving 8 bases between them. The CDR3 loop reads CASSLVGQNEQFF. DNA of the CDR3: TGTGCCAGCAGCTTAGTCGGACAGAATGAGCAGTTCTTC.

The chain recombines TRBV19 with TRBJ1-5, with 8 bases lining up with TRBD1. This CDR3 is built from 15 residues. With 6 bases clipped from V and 3 bases from J, the junction kept 7 bases outside the gene matches. Germline V gives CDR1 LNHDA, CDR2 SQIVND (reference sequence). CDR3 residues: CASREQGGNNQPQHF. The DNA for the CDR3 is TGTGCCAGTAGGGAACAGGGGGGAAACAATCAGCCCCAGCATTTT.

J is TRBJ2-2 and V is TRBV19, with TRBD1 matching 9 bases. J gave up 2 bases and V 5 bases, and 3 bases lay outside the gene matches. Germline V CDR1 and CDR2: LNHDA, SQIVND (reference sequence). CDR3 length: 15 amino acids. CDR3 in amino acids: CASSRTGDNTGELFF. CDR3 coding DNA: TGTGCCAGTAGTCGGACAGGGGACAACACCGGGGAGCTGTTTTTT.

The J gene is TRBJ2-1, the V gene TRBV24-1; 8 bases line up with TRBD2. The CDR3 runs 16 residues. J lost 0 bases, V lost 4 bases, and 4 bases had no gene match. Per germline, CDR1 KGHDR and CDR2 SFDVKD. CDR3 nucleotides: TGTGCCACCAGTGACCCCAGCGGGAGCTCCTACAATGAGCAGTTCTTC. It encodes CATSDPSGSSYNEQFF.

This clone was seen just once. In DNA, the CDR3 is TGTGCCAGCTCACCTACGGAGTACCAAGAGACCCAGTACTTC. Its protein product is CASSPTEYQETQYF. V usage is TRBV18 and J usage is TRBJ2-5; the D is unclear. The CDR3 is made up of 14 amino acids. V lost 3 bases and J 0 bases, leaving 8 bases between the germline ends. The germline V gene encodes CDR1 KGHSH and CDR2 LQKENI.

The chain links TRBV27 to TRBJ2-5, with unresolved D. V was cut by 4 bases and J by 2 bases, with 5 bases left in between. The length of the CDR3 is 12 residues. Germline V CDR1 and CDR2: MNHEY, SMNVEV (reference sequence). The CDR3 region has the DNA TGTGCCAGCAGTTCCCTTCAAGAGACCCAGTACTTC. Its protein is CASSSLQETQYF.

V gene TRBV9 combines with J gene TRBJ2-5; possibly TRBD1 for D (5 bases). CDR1 SGDLS and CDR2 YYNGEE come from the germline V gene. The CDR3 is 15 amino acids. Between the trimmed V and J ends, which lost 5 bases and 5 bases, there was a span of 19 bases. The DNA of the CDR3 is TGTGCCAGCAGTCCCAGGGTTTCTCTCGGGGAGACCCAGTACTTC. Amino acids: CASSPRVSLGETQYF.

V and J are TRBV28 and TRBJ2-3, with a possible D match to TRBD1 (6 bases). This CDR3 contains 15 residues. The germline V and J ends were trimmed by 7 bases and 2 bases, with 16 bases remaining between them. Germline-derived CDR1 and CDR2 are MDHEN and SYDVKM. CDR3 sequence (DNA): TGTGCCAGCACCCCGACAGGAGATCACACAGATACGCAGTATTTT. Residues: CASTPTGDHTDTQYF. The full variable domain, with the rest looked up from reference TRBV28 and TRBJ2-3, is DVKVTQSSRYLVKRTGEKVFLECVQDMDHENMFWYRQDPGLGLRLIYFSYDVKMKEKGDIPEGYSVSREKKERFSLILESASTNQTSMYLCASTPTGDHTDTQYFGPGTRLTVL.

The chain combines TRBV15 with TRBJ1-6, with 9 bases that match TRBD1. V was pared by 1 base and J by 5 bases, with 3 bases of the junction left unmatched. Per germline, CDR1 LNHNV and CDR2 YYDKDF (reference sequence). The CDR3 consists of 16 residues. CDR3 sequence reads: CATSRARTGDNSPLHF. CDR3 bases: TGTGCCACCAGCAGAGCCCGGACAGGGGATAATTCACCCCTCCACTTT.

The chain recombines TRBV19 with TRBJ2-1, with 8 bases matching TRBD2. The length of the CDR3 is 17 residues. The trim removed 3 bases at V and 7 bases at J, leaving 14 bases unmatched. Germline V gene data show CDR1 as LNHDA and CDR2 as SQIVND (reference sequence). CDR3 protein: CASSILGSGRTNNEQFF. The CDR3 DNA reads TGTGCCAGTAGTATTTTGGGAAGCGGGAGAACTAATAATGAGCAGTTCTTC.

The chain recombines TRBV19 with TRBJ1-3; possibly TRBD1 for D (5 bases). The germline V gene encodes CDR1 LNHDA and CDR2 SQIVND (reference sequence). V shed 6 bases and J shed 0 bases, with 9 bases lying between them. The length of the CDR3 is 14 residues. CDR3 region: CASRTATSGNTIYF. Here the CDR3 DNA reads TGTGCCAGTAGGACAGCTACCTCTGGAAACACCATATATTTT.

V and J are TRBV10-3 and TRBJ1-2, with 7 bases lining up with TRBD1. This CDR3 comprises 13 residues. Germline V lookup: CDR1 ENHRY, CDR2 SYGVKD. Trimming took 6 bases from V and 4 from J; bases not matched to a gene: 5. CDR3 in DNA: TGTGCCATCAGGAGAGGGGACAGCTATGGCTACACCTTC. This gives the protein CAIRRGDSYGYTF.

The V gene is TRBV9, the J gene TRBJ1-1; D may be TRBD1 (6 bases). V was pared by 4 bases and J by 1 base, with 14 bases between. Germline V lookup: CDR1 SGDLS, CDR2 YYNGEE. CDR3 length equals 15 residues. The CDR3 spells CASSPRGGGNTEAFF. As DNA, the CDR3 is TGTGCCAGCAGCCCCCGAGGGGGTGGGAACACTGAAGCTTTCTTT. Using reference TRBV9 and TRBJ1-1 for the parts outside the CDR3, the full variable domain is DSGVTQTPKHLITATGQRVTLRCSPRSGDLSVYWYQQSLDQGLQFLIQYYNGEERAKGNILERFSAQQFPDLHSELNLSSLELGDSALYFCASSPRGGGNTEAFFGQGTRLTVV.

The chain combines TRBV7-2 with TRBJ1-2; 11 bases fit TRBD1. Germline CDR1 SGHTA, CDR2 FQGNSA. The CDR3 consists of 16 residues. The trim removed 2 bases at V and 2 bases at J, leaving 4 bases unmatched. CDR3 protein: CASSLRTGGGNYGYTF. In DNA, the CDR3 is TGTGCCAGCAGCTTAAGGACAGGGGGCGGGAACTATGGCTACACCTTC.

The V call is TRBV25-1, the J call TRBJ1-6, with TRBD1 matching over 7 bases. J lost 5 bases, V lost 0 bases, and 4 bases had no gene match. Germline CDR1 and CDR2: MGHDK and SYGVNS. The CDR3 sequence is 16 residues long. The CDR3 reads CASSEYGDRDNSPLHF. The CDR3 DNA is TGTGCCAGCAGTGAATATGGCGACAGGGATAATTCACCCCTCCACTTT.

The gene calls are TRBV9 and TRBJ2-3; D unclear. This CDR3 has 14 amino acids. The V end was cut by 4 bases, the J end by 3 bases, with 12 bases between. Germline values: CDR1 SGDLS, CDR2 YYNGEE. In DNA form, the CDR3 reads TGTGCCAGCAGCTCCCGGGTCGAGACAGATACGCAGTATTTT. Protein product: CASSSRVETDTQYF.

This clone was detected only once. The rearrangement uses TRBV9 and TRBJ1-1; D unclear. CDR1 is SGDLS and CDR2 is YYNGEE in the germline V gene. This CDR3 is built from 14 residues. Trimming shortened V by 0 bases and J by 1 base, and 7 bases separated the two germline ends. CDR3 amino acids: CASSVGIQNTEAFF. The CDR3 DNA reads TGTGCCAGCAGCGTAGGTATACAGAACACTGAAGCTTTCTTT.

The chain joins TRBV7-9 to TRBJ2-7; 9 positions agree with TRBD2. The germline gives CDR1 SEHNR, CDR2 FQNEAQ (reference sequence). This CDR3 has 15 amino acids. J gave up 6 bases and V 5 bases, and 11 bases lay outside the gene matches. The CDR3 DNA reads TGTGCCAGCAGCCGGGGTGTAGCGGGGGAGCTCGAGCAGTACTTC. It specifies CASSRGVAGELEQYF.

The J gene is TRBJ2-1, the V gene TRBV27; TRBD1 is a possible D gene (6 bases). The germline CDR1 and CDR2 sequences are MNHEY and SMNVEV (reference sequence). Trimming pared 7 bases from V and 4 bases from J, leaving 17 bases between. The CDR3 is made up of 15 amino acids. The CDR3 spells CASTPRPGQYNEQFF. The DNA for the CDR3 is TGTGCCAGCACTCCGAGACCGGGACAATACAATGAGCAGTTCTTC.